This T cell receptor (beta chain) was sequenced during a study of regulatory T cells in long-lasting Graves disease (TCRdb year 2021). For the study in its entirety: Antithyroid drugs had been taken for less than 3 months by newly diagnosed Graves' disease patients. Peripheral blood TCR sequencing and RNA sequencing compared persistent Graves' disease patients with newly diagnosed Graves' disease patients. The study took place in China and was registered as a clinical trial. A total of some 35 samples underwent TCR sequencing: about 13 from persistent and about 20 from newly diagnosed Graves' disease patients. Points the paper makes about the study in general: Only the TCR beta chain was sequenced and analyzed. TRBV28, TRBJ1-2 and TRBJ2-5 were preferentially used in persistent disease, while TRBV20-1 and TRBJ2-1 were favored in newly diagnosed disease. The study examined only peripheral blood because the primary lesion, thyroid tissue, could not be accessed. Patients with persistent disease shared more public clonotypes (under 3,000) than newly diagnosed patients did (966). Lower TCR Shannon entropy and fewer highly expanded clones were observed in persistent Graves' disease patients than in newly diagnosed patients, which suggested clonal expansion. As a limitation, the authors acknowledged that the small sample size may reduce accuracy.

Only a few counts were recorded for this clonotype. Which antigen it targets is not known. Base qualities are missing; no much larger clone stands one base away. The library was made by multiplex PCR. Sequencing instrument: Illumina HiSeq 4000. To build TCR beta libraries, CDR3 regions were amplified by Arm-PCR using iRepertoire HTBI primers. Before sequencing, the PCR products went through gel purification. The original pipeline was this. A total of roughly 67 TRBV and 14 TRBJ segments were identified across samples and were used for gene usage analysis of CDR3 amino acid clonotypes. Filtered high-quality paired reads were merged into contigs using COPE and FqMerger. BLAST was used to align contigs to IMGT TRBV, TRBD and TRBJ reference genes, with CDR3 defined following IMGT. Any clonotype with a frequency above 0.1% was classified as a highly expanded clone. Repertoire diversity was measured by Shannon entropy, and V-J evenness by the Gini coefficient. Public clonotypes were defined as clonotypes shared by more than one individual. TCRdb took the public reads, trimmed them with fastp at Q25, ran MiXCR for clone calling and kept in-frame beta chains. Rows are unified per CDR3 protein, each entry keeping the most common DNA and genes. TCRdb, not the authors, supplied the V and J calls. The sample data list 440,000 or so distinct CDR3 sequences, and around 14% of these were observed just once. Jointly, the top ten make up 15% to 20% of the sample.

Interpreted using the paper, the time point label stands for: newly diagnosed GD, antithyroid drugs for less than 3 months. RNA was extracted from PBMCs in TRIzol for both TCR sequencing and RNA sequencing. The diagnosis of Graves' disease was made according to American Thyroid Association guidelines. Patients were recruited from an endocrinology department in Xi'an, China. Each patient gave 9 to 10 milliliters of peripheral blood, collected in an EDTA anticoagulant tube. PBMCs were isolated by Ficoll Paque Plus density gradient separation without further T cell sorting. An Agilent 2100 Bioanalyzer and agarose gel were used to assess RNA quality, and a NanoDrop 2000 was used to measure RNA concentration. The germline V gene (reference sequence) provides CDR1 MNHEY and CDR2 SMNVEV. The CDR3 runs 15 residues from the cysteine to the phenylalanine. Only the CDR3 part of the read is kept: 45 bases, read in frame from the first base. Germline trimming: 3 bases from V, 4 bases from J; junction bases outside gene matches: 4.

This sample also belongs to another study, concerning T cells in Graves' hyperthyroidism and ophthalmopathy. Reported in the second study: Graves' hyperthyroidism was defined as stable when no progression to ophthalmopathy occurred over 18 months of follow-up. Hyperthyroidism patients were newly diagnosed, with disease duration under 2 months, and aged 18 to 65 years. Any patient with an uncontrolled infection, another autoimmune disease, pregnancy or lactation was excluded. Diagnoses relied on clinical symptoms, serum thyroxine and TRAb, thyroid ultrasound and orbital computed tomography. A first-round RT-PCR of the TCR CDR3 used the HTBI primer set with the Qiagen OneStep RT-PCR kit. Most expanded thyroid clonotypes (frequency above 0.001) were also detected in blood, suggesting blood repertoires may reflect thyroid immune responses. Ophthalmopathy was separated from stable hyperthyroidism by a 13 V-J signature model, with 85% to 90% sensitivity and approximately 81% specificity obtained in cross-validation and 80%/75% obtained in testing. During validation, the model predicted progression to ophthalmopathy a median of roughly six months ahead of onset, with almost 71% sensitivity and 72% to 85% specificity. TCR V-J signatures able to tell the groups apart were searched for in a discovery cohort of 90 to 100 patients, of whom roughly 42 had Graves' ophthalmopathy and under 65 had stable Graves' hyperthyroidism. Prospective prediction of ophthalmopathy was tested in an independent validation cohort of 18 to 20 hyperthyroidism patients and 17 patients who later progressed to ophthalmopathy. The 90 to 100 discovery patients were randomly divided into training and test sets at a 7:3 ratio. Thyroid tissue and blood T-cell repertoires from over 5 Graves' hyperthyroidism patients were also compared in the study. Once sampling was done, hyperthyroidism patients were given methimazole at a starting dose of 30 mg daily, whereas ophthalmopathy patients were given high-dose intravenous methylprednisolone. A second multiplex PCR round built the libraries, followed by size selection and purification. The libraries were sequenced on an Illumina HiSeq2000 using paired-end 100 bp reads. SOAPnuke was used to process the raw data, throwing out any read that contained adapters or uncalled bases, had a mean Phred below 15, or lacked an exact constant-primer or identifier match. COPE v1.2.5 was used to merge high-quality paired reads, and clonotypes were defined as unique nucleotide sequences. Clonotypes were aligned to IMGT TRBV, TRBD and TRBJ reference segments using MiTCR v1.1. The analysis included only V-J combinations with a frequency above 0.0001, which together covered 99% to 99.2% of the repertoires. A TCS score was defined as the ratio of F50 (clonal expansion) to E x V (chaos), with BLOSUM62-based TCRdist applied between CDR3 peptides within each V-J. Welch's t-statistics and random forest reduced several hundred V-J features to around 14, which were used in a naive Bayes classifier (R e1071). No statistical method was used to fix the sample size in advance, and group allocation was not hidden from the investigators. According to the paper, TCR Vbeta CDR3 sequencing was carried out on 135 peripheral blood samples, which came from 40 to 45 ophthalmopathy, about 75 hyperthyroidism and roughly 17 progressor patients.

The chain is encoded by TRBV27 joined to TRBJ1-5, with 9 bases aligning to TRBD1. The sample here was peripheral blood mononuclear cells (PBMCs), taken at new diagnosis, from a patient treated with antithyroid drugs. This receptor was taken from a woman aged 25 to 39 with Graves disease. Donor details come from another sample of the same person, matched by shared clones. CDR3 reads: CASSFGQGLNQPQHF. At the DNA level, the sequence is TGTGCCAGCAGTTTTGGACAGGGGTTGAATCAGCCCCAGCATTTT.